This T cell receptor beta chain was sequenced for a study of response to subunit inactivated influenza vaccine. Each CDR3 protein gets one entry after TCRdb re-called the RT-PCR reads with MiXCR. Of around 190,000 distinct CDR3 sequences listed, 13% to 15% are singletons. This CDR3 is built from 15 residues. The germline gives CDR1 LGHNA, CDR2 YSLEER. V was shortened by 4 bases and J by 0 bases, with 12 bases between the two germline ends. Specimen: CD8+ T cells sorted from PBMCs, collected roughly 5 days after vaccination. The chain recombines TRBV4-3 with TRBJ1-2; D possibly corresponds to TRBD1 (6 bases). The clonotype originates from a man aged 50-60 years who received an inactivated influenza vaccine. CDR3 DNA sequence: TGCGCCAGCAGCCGCCAACAGGGAACTAACTATGGCTACACCTTC. Protein sequence: CASSRQQGTNYGYTF.